A selection of T cell receptor beta chains follows, all from one sample in a study of blood T cell repertoires in COVID-19. Clones were read by immunoSEQ multiplex PCR, and TCRdb kept only the in-frame ones, dropping some. This sample has tens of thousands of clones, with more than 85% found just once. The sample consisted of peripheral blood. These receptors were collected from a man in his sixties with acute or convalescent COVID-19. CDR3s include the opening cysteine and the closing phenylalanine or tryptophan. D genes are given only for firm matches. Only some rows state a clone size, as once, few, many or a class for expanded clones.

V gene: TRBV6-5; clone size: -; D gene: TRBD1; J gene: TRBJ1-2; CDR3 protein: CASSYRTGSGNGYTF; CDR3 DNA: TGTGCCAGCAGTTACAGGACAGGGTCTGGTAATGGCTACACCTTC
V gene: TRBV28; clone size: -; D gene: -; J gene: TRBJ1-1; CDR3 protein: CASSTGRRLNTEAFF; CDR3 DNA: TGTGCCAGCAGCACAGGGCGGCGATTGAACACTGAAGCTTTCTTT
V gene: TRBV28; clone size: -; D gene: -; J gene: TRBJ1-1; CDR3 protein: CASSLRRGTEAFF; CDR3 DNA: TGTGCCAGCAGTCTCCGCCGGGGCACTGAAGCTTTCTTT
V gene: TRBV30; clone size: -; D gene: TRBD1; J gene: TRBJ2-7; CDR3 protein: CAWSALDRDTYEQYF; CDR3 DNA: TGTGCCTGGAGTGCACTTGACAGGGACACCTACGAGCAGTACTTC
V gene: TRBV28; clone size: -; D gene: TRBD1; J gene: TRBJ1-3; CDR3 protein: CASSLFRTGKGNTIYF; CDR3 DNA: TGTGCCAGCAGTTTATTTCGGACAGGGAAGGGAAACACCATATATTTT
V gene: TRBV11-2; clone size: -; D gene: TRBD1; J gene: TRBJ2-7; CDR3 protein: CASSLGPQGAAYEQYF; CDR3 DNA: TGTGCCAGCAGCTTAGGCCCACAGGGGGCGGCCTACGAGCAGTACTTC
V gene: TRBV2; clone size: once; D gene: TRBD1; J gene: TRBJ1-1; CDR3 protein: CASTGQGITEAFF; CDR3 DNA: TGTGCCAGCACCGGACAGGGGATTACTGAAGCTTTCTTT
V gene: TRBV7-9; clone size: once; D gene: -; J gene: TRBJ1-1; CDR3 protein: CASTVGAGEAFF; CDR3 DNA: TGTGCCAGCACCGTAGGGGCAGGGGAGGCTTTCTTT
V gene: TRBV4-1; clone size: once; D gene: TRBD2; J gene: TRBJ2-2; CDR3 protein: CASSLRAGDPTGELFF; CDR3 DNA: TGCGCCAGCAGCCTTCGAGCGGGAGACCCCACCGGGGAGCTGTTTTTT
V gene: TRBV6-1; clone size: -; D gene: -; J gene: TRBJ2-3; CDR3 protein: CASSEPAVTPRDTQYF; CDR3 DNA: TGTGCCAGCAGTGAACCGGCGGTTACCCCCCGAGATACGCAGTATTTT
V gene: TRBV5-4; clone size: -; D gene: -; J gene: TRBJ2-2; CDR3 protein: CASSPEAAGELFF; CDR3 DNA: TGTGCCAGCAGCCCGGAGGCAGCCGGGGAGCTGTTTTTT
V gene: TRBV12-3/TRBV12-4; clone size: -; D gene: TRBD1; J gene: TRBJ1-1; CDR3 protein: CASSRQGAAFF; CDR3 DNA: TGTGCCAGCAGTCGACAGGGGGCGGCTTTCTTT
V gene: TRBV10-3; clone size: -; D gene: -; J gene: TRBJ1-4; CDR3 protein: CAIRGDADNEKLFF; CDR3 DNA: TGTGCCATCAGGGGAGACGCAGATAATGAAAAACTGTTTTTT
V gene: TRBV6-2/TRBV6-3; clone size: -; D gene: -; J gene: TRBJ1-5; CDR3 protein: CASSYGADNQPQHF; CDR3 DNA: TGTGCCAGCAGTTACGGGGCAGACAATCAGCCCCAGCATTTT
V gene: TRBV5-6; clone size: -; D gene: -; J gene: TRBJ2-2; CDR3 protein: CASSFGSNTGELFF; CDR3 DNA: TGTGCCAGCAGCTTCGGGAGTAACACCGGGGAGCTGTTTTTT
V gene: TRBV9; clone size: once; D gene: -; J gene: TRBJ1-4; CDR3 protein: CASSVVPGSEKLFF; CDR3 DNA: TGTGCCAGCAGCGTAGTTCCAGGGTCGGAAAAACTGTTTTTT
V gene: TRBV28; clone size: -; D gene: TRBD1; J gene: TRBJ1-2; CDR3 protein: CASSFRQGAYGYTF; CDR3 DNA: TGTGCCAGCAGTTTCCGTCAGGGGGCCTATGGCTACACCTTC
V gene: TRBV5-1; clone size: -; D gene: -; J gene: TRBJ2-3; CDR3 protein: CASSWTGSTDTQYF; CDR3 DNA: TGCGCCAGCAGCTGGACGGGAAGCACAGATACGCAGTATTTT
V gene: TRBV7-9; clone size: -; D gene: TRBD2; J gene: TRBJ2-7; CDR3 protein: CASSLSTSIHEQYF; CDR3 DNA: TGTGCCAGCAGCTTATCGACTAGCATCCACGAGCAGTACTTC
V gene: TRBV28; clone size: -; D gene: TRBD1; J gene: TRBJ1-5; CDR3 protein: CATEGARNQPQHF; CDR3 DNA: TGTGCCACCGAGGGGGCCCGCAATCAGCCCCAGCATTTT
V gene: TRBV30; clone size: -; D gene: TRBD1; J gene: TRBJ1-2; CDR3 protein: CAWVTGGSNYGYTF; CDR3 DNA: TGTGCCTGGGTTACAGGGGGCTCTAACTATGGCTACACCTTC
V gene: TRBV2; clone size: -; D gene: -; J gene: TRBJ1-1; CDR3 protein: CASLWGGMNTEAFF; CDR3 DNA: TGTGCCAGCCTCTGGGGGGGGATGAACACTGAAGCTTTCTTT
V gene: TRBV27; clone size: -; D gene: -; J gene: TRBJ1-2; CDR3 protein: CASSLSQGLGGYTF; CDR3 DNA: TGTGCCAGCAGTTTATCGCAGGGTCTTGGAGGCTACACCTTC
V gene: TRBV5-1; clone size: -; D gene: TRBD1; J gene: TRBJ2-5; CDR3 protein: CASSMGDSQETQYF; CDR3 DNA: TGCGCCAGCAGCATGGGGGACAGCCAAGAGACCCAGTACTTC
V gene: TRBV6-6; clone size: -; D gene: TRBD1; J gene: TRBJ1-2; CDR3 protein: CASSPRLDRSPNYGYTF; CDR3 DNA: TGTGCCAGCAGTCCCCGACTGGACAGGTCTCCTAACTATGGCTACACCTTC
V gene: TRBV18; clone size: few; D gene: -; J gene: TRBJ1-1; CDR3 protein: CASSLTGRDTEAFF; CDR3 DNA: TGTGCCAGCTCACTTACTGGGAGGGACACTGAAGCTTTCTTT
V gene: TRBV19; clone size: -; D gene: TRBD1; J gene: TRBJ1-2; CDR3 protein: CASSMGTGHSYTF; CDR3 DNA: TGTGCCAGTAGTATGGGGACAGGGCATAGCTACACCTTC
V gene: TRBV6-1; clone size: -; D gene: TRBD1; J gene: TRBJ2-1; CDR3 protein: CASSEARDRVNEQFF; CDR3 DNA: TGTGCCAGCAGTGAAGCGCGGGACAGGGTCAATGAGCAGTTCTTC
V gene: TRBV24-1; clone size: -; D gene: -; J gene: TRBJ1-2; CDR3 protein: CATSARGGDYGYTF; CDR3 DNA: TGTGCCACCAGTGCCAGGGGAGGGGACTATGGCTACACCTTC
V gene: TRBV6-2/TRBV6-3; clone size: -; D gene: -; J gene: TRBJ2-1; CDR3 protein: CASSYSGGPSGVNEQFF; CDR3 DNA: TGTGCCAGCAGTTACTCGGGAGGTCCATCGGGTGTGAATGAGCAGTTCTTC
V gene: TRBV27; clone size: -; D gene: -; J gene: TRBJ1-5; CDR3 protein: CASSSDMGIQPQHF; CDR3 DNA: TGTGCCAGCAGTTCGGACATGGGGATTCAGCCCCAGCATTTT
V gene: TRBV7-2; clone size: once; D gene: -; J gene: TRBJ1-1; CDR3 protein: CASSFQKNTEAFF; CDR3 DNA: TGTGCCAGCAGCTTCCAGAAGAACACTGAAGCTTTCTTT
V gene: TRBV19; clone size: -; D gene: TRBD2; J gene: TRBJ2-1; CDR3 protein: CASSIPGLASSYNEQFF; CDR3 DNA: TGTGCCAGTAGTATCCCGGGACTAGCGTCGTCCTACAATGAGCAGTTCTTC
V gene: TRBV19; clone size: -; D gene: TRBD2; J gene: TRBJ2-1; CDR3 protein: CASSIPGGLAQFF; CDR3 DNA: TGTGCCAGTAGTATTCCCGGCGGACTAGCGCAGTTCTTC
V gene: TRBV6-2/TRBV6-3; clone size: -; D gene: -; J gene: TRBJ2-2; CDR3 protein: CASSYGPGSNTGELFF; CDR3 DNA: TGTGCCAGCAGTTACGGTCCAGGGTCGAACACCGGGGAGCTGTTTTTT
V gene: TRBV11-3; clone size: -; D gene: -; J gene: TRBJ2-5; CDR3 protein: CASSPRTTRETQYF; CDR3 DNA: TGTGCCAGCAGCCCCCGGACTACTCGGGAGACCCAGTACTTC
V gene: TRBV7-9; clone size: -; D gene: -; J gene: TRBJ2-6; CDR3 protein: CASSLRQGPSGANVLTF; CDR3 DNA: TGTGCCAGCAGCTTACGGCAGGGCCCCTCTGGGGCCAACGTCCTGACTTTC
V gene: TRBV11-3; clone size: -; D gene: TRBD2; J gene: TRBJ2-1; CDR3 protein: CASSWGLAQHNEQFF; CDR3 DNA: TGTGCCAGCAGCTGGGGACTAGCGCAACACAATGAGCAGTTCTTC
V gene: TRBV18; clone size: -; D gene: TRBD1; J gene: TRBJ1-1; CDR3 protein: CASSPEQGALTEAFF; CDR3 DNA: TGTGCCAGCTCACCCGAACAGGGGGCTCTCACTGAAGCTTTCTTT
V gene: TRBV9; clone size: -; D gene: -; J gene: TRBJ2-5; CDR3 protein: CASSVARSETQYF; CDR3 DNA: TGTGCCAGCAGCGTAGCTAGGTCAGAAACCCAGTACTTC
V gene: TRBV30; clone size: -; D gene: TRBD2; J gene: TRBJ2-3; CDR3 protein: CAWSRGGSSDTQYF; CDR3 DNA: TGTGCCTGGAGTCGGGGCGGGAGTTCGGATACGCAGTATTTT
V gene: TRBV7-2; clone size: -; D gene: TRBD1; J gene: TRBJ2-3; CDR3 protein: CASSSGDRGRHTQYF; CDR3 DNA: TGTGCCAGCAGTTCCGGGGACAGGGGGCGGCATACGCAGTATTTT
V gene: TRBV5-1; clone size: -; D gene: -; J gene: TRBJ2-4; CDR3 protein: CASSLADEVAKNIQYF; CDR3 DNA: TGCGCCAGCAGCTTGGCCGACGAGGTCGCCAAAAACATTCAGTACTTC
V gene: TRBV30; clone size: -; D gene: -; J gene: TRBJ1-1; CDR3 protein: CAWSHSNTEAFF; CDR3 DNA: TGTGCCTGGAGTCATAGTAACACTGAAGCTTTCTTT
V gene: TRBV7-2; clone size: -; D gene: -; J gene: TRBJ1-5; CDR3 protein: CASSFPGQPQHF; CDR3 DNA: TGTGCCAGCAGTTTCCCAGGACAGCCCCAGCATTTT
V gene: TRBV4-3; clone size: -; D gene: -; J gene: TRBJ2-2; CDR3 protein: CASSTSMTNTGELFF; CDR3 DNA: TGCGCCAGCAGCACCAGCATGACTAACACCGGGGAGCTGTTTTTT